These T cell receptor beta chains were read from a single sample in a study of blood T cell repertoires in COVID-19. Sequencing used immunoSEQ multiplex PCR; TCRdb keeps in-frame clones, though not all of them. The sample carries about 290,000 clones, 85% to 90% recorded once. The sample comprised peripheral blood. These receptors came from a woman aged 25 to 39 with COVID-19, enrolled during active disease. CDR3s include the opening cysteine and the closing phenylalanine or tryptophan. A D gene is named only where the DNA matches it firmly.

CDR3: CASTPTGLRGQPQHF
length: 15
D: NA
V: TRBV28

CDR3: CASSFDSYNEQFF
length: 13
D: NA
V: TRBV27

CDR3: CASSLARAQETQYF
length: 14
D: NA
V: TRBV7-8

CDR3: CASSVRTEGTEAFF
length: 14
D: NA
V: TRBV27

CDR3: CASGLGQGTDTQYF
length: 14
D: TRBD1
V: TRBV12-5

CDR3: CASNPLRSPHYGYTF
length: 15
D: NA
V: TRBV6-5

CDR3: CASSAGAEGGSPLHF
length: 15
D: NA
V: TRBV19

CDR3: CASSLQNSPLHF
length: 12
D: NA
V: TRBV27

CDR3: CASSLQGADYNEQFF
length: 15
D: TRBD1
V: TRBV5-5

CDR3: CASSYEWGDEAFF
length: 13
D: NA
V: TRBV6-5

CDR3: CASSPTGRESGANVLTF
length: 17
D: NA
V: TRBV4-2

CDR3: CASSRTGVAGAYTQYF
length: 16
D: TRBD2
V: TRBV5-5

CDR3: CASTSMGGYTF
length: 11
D: NA
V: TRBV2

CDR3: CASSLGSADRGAFF
length: 14
D: TRBD1
V: TRBV7-9

CDR3: CASSHPHEGGEQYF
length: 14
D: NA
V: TRBV5-6

CDR3: CASSLGEGDSGYTF
length: 14
D: NA
V: TRBV7-6

CDR3: CASSLRQEDGNTIYF
length: 15
D: NA
V: TRBV5-4

CDR3: CASNMEGLPSYSNQPQHF
length: 18
D: NA
V: TRBV2

CDR3: CASSIVKGADSPLHF
length: 15
D: TRBD1
V: TRBV19

CDR3: CASSPQLSGNTIYF
length: 14
D: NA
V: TRBV7-9

CDR3: CSVEKHGQGGSYGYTF
length: 16
D: TRBD1
V: TRBV29-1

CDR3: CASRAQGGDTQYF
length: 13
D: NA
V: TRBV27

CDR3: CASSRAGQGREQFF
length: 14
D: NA
V: TRBV18

CDR3: CASSLTGSWEETQYF
length: 15
D: NA
V: TRBV5-6

CDR3: CATSGGLAGGPYNEQFF
length: 17
D: TRBD2
V: TRBV24-1

CDR3: CASSHSDSLAANYGYTF
length: 17
D: NA
V: TRBV23-1

CDR3: CASSSRTEAFF
length: 11
D: NA
V: TRBV18

CDR3: CAISERQPNTEAFF
length: 14
D: NA
V: TRBV10-3

CDR3: CASSTGMYTEAFF
length: 13
D: NA
V: TRBV19

CDR3: CASCLPAGADTQYF
length: 14
D: TRBD2
V: TRBV5-8

CDR3: CASSPIVRRAPNEQYF
length: 16
D: NA
V: TRBV18

CDR3: CASRVERGGGKTQYF
length: 15
D: TRBD2
V: TRBV6-5

CDR3: CASIQESNYGYTF
length: 13
D: NA
V: TRBV2

CDR3: CASSLGANEKLFF
length: 13
D: NA
V: TRBV12-3/TRBV12-4

CDR3: CASSMYQASDEQYF
length: 14
D: NA
V: TRBV19

CDR3: CASSLQGGGQPQHF
length: 14
D: TRBD1
V: TRBV7-2

CDR3: CASSSGGSYEQYF
length: 13
D: TRBD1
V: TRBV6-5

CDR3: CASSTSAGDNEQFF
length: 14
D: TRBD2
V: TRBV19

CDR3: CASSLGQGSNYGYTF
length: 15
D: NA
V: TRBV5-1

CDR3: CASSPPGQGPAGELFF
length: 16
D: TRBD1
V: TRBV5-1

CDR3: CAISDLAGTLLGAQYF
length: 16
D: TRBD2
V: TRBV10-3

CDR3: CASSPLRSGGVTDTQYF
length: 17
D: TRBD2
V: TRBV18

CDR3: CASSIDRGYGYTF
length: 13
D: TRBD1
V: TRBV19

CDR3: CASSETVNYGYTF
length: 13
D: NA
V: TRBV11-1

CDR3: CASRRGFEQFF
length: 11
D: TRBD2
V: TRBV2

CDR3: CASQRTQGAGYTF
length: 13
D: TRBD1
V: TRBV18

CDR3: CASSEIWGRVDYGYTF
length: 16
D: NA
V: TRBV6-1

CDR3: CASSGGASVSGELFF
length: 15
D: NA
V: TRBV7-6

CDR3: CASSLARIYGYTF
length: 13
D: NA
V: TRBV28

CDR3: CAIRSSGGHQETQYF
length: 15
D: TRBD2
V: TRBV10-3

CDR3: CASSQPGLAQETQYF
length: 15
D: NA
V: TRBV4-1

CDR3: CASPGAFQLNYGYTF
length: 15
D: NA
V: TRBV30

CDR3: CASSGVQGFHTQYF
length: 14
D: NA
V: TRBV11-1

CDR3: CASTLTSGGAGIDEQFF
length: 17
D: TRBD2
V: TRBV5-4

CDR3: CASTRARSYGYTF
length: 13
D: NA
V: TRBV9

CDR3: CASRTPGQGSYEQYF
length: 15
D: TRBD1
V: TRBV27

CDR3: CASSIGQATNYGYTF
length: 15
D: NA
V: TRBV19

CDR3: CASSDASGAKETQYF
length: 15
D: TRBD2
V: TRBV2

CDR3: CASSLWGNSYEQYF
length: 14
D: NA
V: TRBV5-6